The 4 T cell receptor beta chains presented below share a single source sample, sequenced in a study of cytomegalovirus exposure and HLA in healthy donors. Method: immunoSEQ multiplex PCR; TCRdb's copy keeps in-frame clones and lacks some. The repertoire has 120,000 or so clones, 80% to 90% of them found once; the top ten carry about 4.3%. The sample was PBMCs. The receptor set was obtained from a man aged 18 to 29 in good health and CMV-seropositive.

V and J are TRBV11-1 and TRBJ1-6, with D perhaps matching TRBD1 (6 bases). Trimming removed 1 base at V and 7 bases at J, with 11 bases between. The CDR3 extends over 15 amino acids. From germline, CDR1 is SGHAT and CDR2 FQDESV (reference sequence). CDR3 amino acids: CASSLVWTENSPLHF. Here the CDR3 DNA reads TGTGCCAGCAGCTTAGTTTGGACAGAAAATTCACCCCTCCACTTT.

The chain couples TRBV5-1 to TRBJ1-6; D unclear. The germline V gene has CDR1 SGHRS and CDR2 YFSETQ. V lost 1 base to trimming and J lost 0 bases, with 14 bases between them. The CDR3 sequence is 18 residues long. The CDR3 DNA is TGCGCCAGCAGCTTGTCCTCGCCAGGAAGCTCCTATAATTCACCCCTCCACTTT. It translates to CASSLSSPGSSYNSPLHF.

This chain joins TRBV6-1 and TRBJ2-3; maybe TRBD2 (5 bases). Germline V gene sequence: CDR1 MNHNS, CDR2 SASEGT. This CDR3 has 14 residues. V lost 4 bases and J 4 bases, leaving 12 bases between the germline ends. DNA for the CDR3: TGTGCCAGCAGTGGTCTTAACGGGGCAGATACGCAGTATTTT. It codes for CASSGLNGADTQYF.

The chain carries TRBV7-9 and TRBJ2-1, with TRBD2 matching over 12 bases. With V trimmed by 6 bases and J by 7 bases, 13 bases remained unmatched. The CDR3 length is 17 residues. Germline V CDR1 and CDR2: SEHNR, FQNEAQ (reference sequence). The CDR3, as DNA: TGTGCCAGCAGTTATCAATCGACTAGCGGGGGCACGAATGAGCAGTTCTTC. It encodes CASSYQSTSGGTNEQFF.